These T cell receptor beta chains were read from a single sample in a study of human T cells and chemical hapten exposure. TCRdb ran MiXCR on the RACE reads and lists one entry per CDR3 protein. The sample records around 380,000 distinct CDR3 sequences, approximately 5.8% being singletons. The specimen comprised whole blood, sampled in connection with sensitization to the hapten diphenylcyclopropenone (DPC). These receptor sequences come from a woman between 18 and 30 years old with alopecia areata. Some clones in this sample may be carry-over from other donors' samples. Both conserved end residues are part of each CDR3. The size of a clone is reported for some rows only, either as once, few or many, or as a class for expanded clones.

cdr3_aa,j_call,v_call,clone_size
CAIRALDRGLDEQYF,TRBJ2-7,TRBV10-3,-
CSAPGQVNTEAFF,TRBJ1-1,TRBV20-1,many
CASSSRTGPGNEQFF,TRBJ2-1,TRBV6-5,few
CASSTYGDTQYF,TRBJ2-3,TRBV7-2,few
CASSQDLPGQGTDTQYF,TRBJ2-3,TRBV4-3,few
CASSQEGQDDEKLFF,TRBJ1-4,TRBV4-2,many
CASTTGMVSPLHF,TRBJ1-6,TRBV2,many
CASSYSERGGLFATDTQYF,TRBJ2-3,TRBV6-5,few
CSATPQRFYGYTF,TRBJ1-2,TRBV20-1,few
CASSRGNSNQPQHF,TRBJ1-5,TRBV6-2/TRBV6-3,many
CASSQDIRGDQPQHF,TRBJ1-5,TRBV4-3,few
CASRAGGASGNTIYF,TRBJ1-3,TRBV7-2,-
CASSLDGTVTRPQHF,TRBJ1-5,TRBV7-2,-
CASSRPRATEAFF,TRBJ1-1,TRBV6-2/TRBV6-3,-
CASSRGTSGATDTQYF,TRBJ2-3,TRBV7-7,many
CASSFWTGRLSNTEAFF,TRBJ1-1,TRBV7-9,few
CASRDRVVMNTEAFF,TRBJ1-1,TRBV5-1,-
CASSQDGVPNTEAFF,TRBJ1-1,TRBV7-2,-
CSVGRGGNEQFF,TRBJ2-1,TRBV29-1,many